This TCR beta chain is drawn from a study of blood T cell repertoires in COVID-19. Study details: COVID-19 samples from acute and convalescent phases originated in the United States, Italy and Spain. Sources were T cells, B-cell-depleted T cells, or PBMCs; the material itself was cDNA or gDNA.

Categorization into cohorts depended on clinical history that participants reported. In Cohort 3, a recovered donor had either two negative PCRs, clearance, or symptom resolution. The data were produced by immunoSEQ multiplex PCR, yet TCRdb's version contains in-frame clones alone and is incomplete. This table holds about 230,000 clones, nearly 90% found once. The CDR3 is 14 amino acids. V was cut by 0 bases and J by 4 bases, with 12 bases left in between. Germline loops: CDR1 GTSNPN, CDR2 SVGIG (reference sequence). This clone was detected only a few times. The sequencing sample was made of PBMCs or T cells enriched from blood (not recorded which). The chain has TRBV30 and TRBJ1-1; the D is unclear. The receptor was derived from a man younger than 45 who had recovered from COVID-19. CDR3 sequence reads: CAWSVGLVGTEAFF. In DNA, the CDR3 is TGTGCCTGGAGTGTCGGACTCGTAGGCACTGAAGCTTTCTTT.